Presented here are 2 T cell receptor beta chains from one specimen sequenced in a study of cytomegalovirus exposure and HLA in healthy donors. The PCR employed 60 Vbeta primers together with 13 Jbeta primers. Generated by immunoSEQ multiplex PCR, the TCRdb table keeps only in-frame clones and is missing some. This sample yields about 150,000 clones, of which around 65% are seen a single time; around 2.9% belongs to the top ten. The sample consisted of PBMCs. The receptors shown here come from a woman younger than 45 in good health and CMV-seropositive.

This rearrangement joins TRBV19 to TRBJ1-1; 8 bases line up with TRBD1. CDR1 LNHDA and CDR2 SQIVND come from the germline V gene (reference sequence). CDR3 size: 13 residues. J gave up 4 bases and V 10 bases, and 8 bases lay outside the gene matches. The DNA for the CDR3 is TGTGCCACTAAACAGGGGGTTCCCACTGAAGCTTTCTTT. It codes for CATKQGVPTEAFF.

This rearrangement joins TRBV28 to TRBJ1-1, with D possibly being TRBD1 (5 bases). The CDR3 has 14 residues. Deletions cut 6 bases from V and 4 bases from J, with 15 bases between. CDR1 and CDR2 (germline): MDHEN, SYDVKM. The CDR3 reads CASSWRGRGTEAFF. For the CDR3, the DNA is TGTGCCAGCAGCTGGCGGGGGAGGGGCACTGAAGCTTTCTTT.